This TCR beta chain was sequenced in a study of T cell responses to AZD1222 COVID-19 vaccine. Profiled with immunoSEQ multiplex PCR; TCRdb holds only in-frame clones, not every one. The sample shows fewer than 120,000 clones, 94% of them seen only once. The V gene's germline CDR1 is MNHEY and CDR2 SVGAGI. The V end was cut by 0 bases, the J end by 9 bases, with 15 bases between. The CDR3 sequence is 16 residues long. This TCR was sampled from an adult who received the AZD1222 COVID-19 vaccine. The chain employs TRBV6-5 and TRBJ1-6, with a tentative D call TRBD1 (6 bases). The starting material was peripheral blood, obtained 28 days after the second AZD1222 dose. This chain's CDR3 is CASSYSLQGGGSPLHF. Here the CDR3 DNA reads TGTGCCAGCAGTTACTCACTACAGGGAGGTGGTTCACCCCTCCACTTT.